This T cell receptor beta chain was documented in a study of cytomegalovirus exposure and HLA in healthy donors. Study-level findings and limits: A likely sequencing artifact accounted for one observed cluster of highly shared sequence variants. Specificity for CMV antigens was confirmed in vitro for a few of the CMV-associated chains.

The CDR3 has 14 residues. The V gene lost 5 bases and the J gene lost 0 bases, with 11 bases spanning the gap. In germline, CDR1 is MNHNY, CDR2 SVGAGI (reference sequence). In regard to this clone: Its antigen is as yet unknown.

Primers included in the PCR were 60 Vbeta and 13 Jbeta primers. TCRdb's copy holds only in-frame clones and misses some; the assay was immunoSEQ multiplex PCR. This sample has about 150,000 clones, with 65% to 80% found just once. The sequence derives from a woman in her thirties or forties in good health and CMV-seronegative. The gene calls are TRBV6-6 and TRBJ2-7, with a possible D match to TRBD1 (6 bases). Source material: PBMCs. In DNA, the CDR3 is TGTGCCAGCAGTGGACAGCCTAACTCCTACGAGCAGTACTTC. This codes for CASSGQPNSYEQYF.